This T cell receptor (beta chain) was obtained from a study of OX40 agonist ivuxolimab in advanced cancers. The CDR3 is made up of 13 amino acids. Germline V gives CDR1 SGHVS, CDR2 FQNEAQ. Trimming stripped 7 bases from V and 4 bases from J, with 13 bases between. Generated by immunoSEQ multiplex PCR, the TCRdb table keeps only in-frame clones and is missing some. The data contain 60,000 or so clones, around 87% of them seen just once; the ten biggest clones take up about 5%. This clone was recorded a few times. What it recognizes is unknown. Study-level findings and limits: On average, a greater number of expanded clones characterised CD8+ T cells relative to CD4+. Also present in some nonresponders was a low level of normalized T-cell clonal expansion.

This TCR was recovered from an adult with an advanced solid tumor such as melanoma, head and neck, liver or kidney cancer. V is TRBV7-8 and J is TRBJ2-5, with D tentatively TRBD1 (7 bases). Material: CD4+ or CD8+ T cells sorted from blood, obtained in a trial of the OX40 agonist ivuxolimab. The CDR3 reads CASTRGARETQYF. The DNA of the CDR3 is TGTGCCAGCACCAGGGGGGCACGAGAGACCCAGTACTTC.